This is a list of T cell receptor beta chains from one sample in a study of chemoradiotherapy in HPV16-positive cancers. The method was immunoSEQ multiplex PCR; TCRdb's version includes in-frame clones alone and lacks a portion of them. Of under 70,000 clones in the sample, about 92% are singletons; the top ten hold about 3.5%. The sample here was blood, taken from a patient who underwent chemoradiotherapy. These receptors came from a human donor with HPV-associated anogenital cancer. The CDR3 runs from the conserved cysteine through the conserved F or W. The D gene is left open where the match is weak. For some rows the clone size is stated as once, few or many, or as a class when expanded; others skip it.

.	.	TRBV9	CASSVDVAGYTEAFF
TRBD2	.	TRBV6-1	CATEVLAAGANVLTF
.	.	TRBV19	CASSTGVSYEQYF
TRBD2	.	TRBV12-5	CASGLVIRLAGHYEQYF
.	.	TRBV18	CASSSGDIQSGELFF
TRBD2	.	TRBV30	CAWRGLATLGTQYF
.	.	TRBV5-6	CASSALRGVETDTQYF
.	.	TRBV6-5	CASSLTGSGQPQHF
.	once	TRBV27	CASSLTGAPYEQYF
TRBD2	.	TRBV7-2	CASSRTSGGAGTQYF
TRBD2	few	TRBV7-8	CASSLVVAGGQETQYF
TRBD2	.	TRBV29-1	CSVGGPSGETQYF
TRBD1	.	TRBV4-2	CASSQRTGSTDTQYF
.	.	TRBV7-9	CASSARRASYNEQFF
.	.	TRBV27	CASSFARGGEKLFF
.	.	TRBV6-5	CASSYSGLVVNEQFF
.	.	TRBV7-9	CASSSTDTQYF
.	.	TRBV27	CASSERDSPLHF
TRBD2	.	TRBV11-1	CASSWVAGYYNEQFF
TRBD2	once	TRBV10-1	CASSDHSGGADTQYF
.	few	TRBV18	CASSPGQQETQYF
TRBD1	.	TRBV30	CAWSVQGGQAQHF
.	.	TRBV7-2	CASSRGRGTYEQYF
TRBD2	.	TRBV9	CASSLNALAGLTDTQYF
TRBD1	.	TRBV6-1	CASSGTADNEQFF
TRBD1	.	TRBV15	CATSRDRGRYEQYF
.	.	TRBV6-5	CATSAGTSPLHF
TRBD2	once	TRBV10-3	CAISDRWASGRAGEQYF